The 32 T cell receptor beta chains presented below share a single source sample, sequenced in a study of human T cells and chemical hapten exposure (dated by TCRdb to the early 2020s). This sample's time point label indicates: patch test 1, 2 weeks after DPC sensitization. The label giving this sample's treatment or condition can be read as: therapeutic diphenylcyclopropenone sensitization with weekly scalp DPC. Libraries came from RACE. The sample was run on a NextSeq 500. In TCRdb, the public reads were trimmed at Q25 with fastp and aligned with MiXCR, with productive beta chains retained. Rows are combined by CDR3 protein, so each entry shows the most common genes and DNA. This sample comprises some 350,000 distinct CDR3 sequences, approximately 6.3% of them detected only once. About 8% of the sample is in the top ten clones. The sample consisted of whole blood, taken in connection with sensitization to the hapten diphenylcyclopropenone (DPC). These receptors were collected from a woman younger than 30 with alopecia areata. Some clones in this sample may be carry-over from other donors' samples.

In the case of this clonotype: At one end the junction does not follow the germline gene, possibly because of a read error. The chain carries TRBV7-9 and TRBJ1-5; no reliable D call. CDR1 is SEHNR and CDR2 is FQNEAQ in the germline V gene (reference sequence). The CDR3 spans 13 residues. CDR3 loop: CASSTGSDQPQHF. Here the CDR3 DNA reads TGTGCCAGCAGCACCGGTAGCGATCAGCCCCAGCATTTT.

This clonotype was seen repeatedly, ten times or more. The chain carries TRBV5-4 and TRBJ2-3; 12 bases line up with TRBD2. V lost 2 bases to trimming and J lost 3 bases; unmatched junction nucleotides: 4. The CDR3 has 16 amino acids. CDR1 and CDR2 from the germline V gene are SGHNT and YYREEE (reference sequence). CDR3 protein: CASSFLAGGLTDTQYF. The CDR3 coding sequence is TGTGCCAGCAGCTTTCTAGCGGGGGGGCTAACAGATACGCAGTATTTT.

This clonotype was seen ten or more times. The rearrangement joins TRBV20-1 to TRBJ2-7, with 9 bases aligning to TRBD2. V was pared by 3 bases and J by 2 bases, with 8 bases of the junction left unmatched. From germline, CDR1 is DFQATT and CDR2 SNEGSKA (reference sequence). CDR3 size: 15 residues. CDR3 loop: CSASHLAGQTYEQYF. CDR3 DNA sequence: TGCAGTGCTAGTCATCTAGCGGGGCAGACCTACGAGCAGTACTTC.

This clonotype has at least ten counts. J is TRBJ1-1 and V is TRBV7-2; 7 positions agree with TRBD1. V lost 0 bases and J lost 5; bases outside the gene matches: 0. This CDR3 contains 13 residues. The germline V gene encodes CDR1 SGHTA and CDR2 FQGNSA. CDR3 in amino acids: CASSLATGTEAFF. The CDR3 nucleotides are TGTGCCAGCAGCTTAGCGACAGGGACTGAAGCTTTCTTT.

There are a few counts of this clonotype. The chain combines TRBV2 with TRBJ1-2; no firm D call. Per the germline V gene, CDR1 is SNHLY and CDR2 is FYNNEI. The CDR3 is made up of 13 amino acids. Trimming shortened V by 4 bases and J by 5 bases, and 11 bases separated the two germline ends. CDR3 sequence: CASSGGRSYGYTF. In DNA form, the CDR3 reads TGTGCCAGCAGTGGAGGGCGTTCGTATGGCTACACCTTC.

This clonotype was seen more than once but under ten times. This rearrangement joins TRBV7-9 to TRBJ1-2; TRBD1 agrees at 7 bases. There are 16 residues in the CDR3. J was trimmed by 2 bases and V by 1 base; bases with no gene match: 7. Germline values: CDR1 SEHNR, CDR2 FQNEAQ (reference sequence). CDR3 loop: CASSLGRWDSNYGYTF. DNA for the CDR3: TGTGCCAGCAGCTTAGGTCGATGGGACAGCAACTATGGCTACACCTTC.

This rearrangement joins TRBV7-2 to TRBJ2-3; TRBD2 agrees at 13 bases. This CDR3 is built from 17 residues. With 6 bases clipped from V and 1 base from J, the junction kept 7 bases outside the gene matches. Germline V lookup: CDR1 SGHTA, CDR2 FQGNSA. CDR3 in DNA: TGTGCCAGCAGGTTATCGGGGACTAGCGGGGGCACAGATACGCAGTATTTT. As protein: CASRLSGTSGGTDTQYF.

The chain has TRBV7-9 and TRBJ2-5; unclear D gene. The V gene's germline CDR1 is SEHNR and CDR2 FQNEAQ (reference sequence). The CDR3 extends over 13 amino acids. The V end lost 5 bases, the J end lost 1 base, and 8 bases lay between the germline ends. DNA for the CDR3: TGTGCCAGCAGCCCCGCGGTCCAAGAGACCCAGTACTTC. Amino acid sequence: CASSPAVQETQYF.

The CDR3 sequence is CASSHISSGTQSTDTQYF. Written as DNA, the CDR3 is TGTGCCAGCAGCCACATCTCTTCCGGGACACAAAGCACAGATACGCAGTATTTT. The chain has TRBV4-2 and TRBJ2-3; TRBD1 is a possible D gene (6 bases). This CDR3 spans 18 amino acids. Trimming removed 3 bases from V and 0 bases from J, with 19 bases in between. Germline V CDR1 and CDR2: LGHNA, YNFKEQ.

This clonotype showed up just a few times. This rearrangement joins TRBV11-2 to TRBJ2-2; D unclear. Germline V lookup: CDR1 SGHAT, CDR2 FQNNGV. The V and J ends lost 5 bases and 5 bases respectively, with 9 bases between them. This CDR3 contains 13 residues. CDR3 sequence reads: CASSLRLTGELFF. CDR3 in DNA: TGTGCCAGCAGCCTTCGTTTAACCGGGGAGCTGTTTTTT.

V and J are TRBV7-2 and TRBJ1-5, with D perhaps TRBD1 (5 bases). The CDR3 is 15 residues long. Trimming removed 6 bases from V and 1 base from J, with 13 bases in between. The germline V gene encodes CDR1 SGHTA and CDR2 FQGNSA. CDR3 nucleotide sequence: TGTGCCAGCAGTCGGACACCGTTGAGCAATCAGCCCCAGCATTTT. Translation gives CASSRTPLSNQPQHF.

This clonotype was counted a few times. The chain couples TRBV7-9 to TRBJ2-1; D is perhaps TRBD1 (6 bases). From germline, CDR1 is SEHNR and CDR2 FQNEAQ (reference sequence). V gave up 3 bases and J gave up 8 bases, with 11 bases separating them. The CDR3 has 13 amino acids. CDR3 coding DNA: TGTGCCAGCAGCTTGGGGGCATCCGATGAGCAGTTCTTC. Its protein product is CASSLGASDEQFF.

This chain connects TRBV29-1 to TRBJ1-2; D gene unclear. Deletions cut 4 bases from V and 6 bases from J, with 9 bases between. Germline CDR1 SQVTM, CDR2 ANQGSEA. The CDR3 totals 11 residues. The CDR3, as DNA: TGCAGCGTTGTGTTCAGGAATGGCTACACCTTC. Translated: CSVVFRNGYTF.

Many counts were recorded for this clonotype. CDR3: CASSYNSGTGEKLFF. DNA of the CDR3: TGTGCCAGCAGCTACAACAGCGGGACAGGAGAAAAACTGTTTTTT. The chain links TRBV7-8 to TRBJ1-4, with TRBD1 identical over 8 bases. The CDR3 has 15 amino acids. Germline assignment: CDR1 SGHVS and CDR2 FQNEAQ. V lost 4 bases, J lost 8 bases, and 9 bases stayed unmatched.

This clonotype was picked up many times. The genes are TRBV4-1 and TRBJ2-3, with D perhaps matching TRBD2 (7 bases). The CDR3 has 17 amino acids. V lost 0 bases and J 2 bases, leaving 15 bases between the germline ends. Germline assignment: CDR1 MGHRA and CDR2 YSYEKL. The chain's CDR3 is CASSQDRGGSYTDTQYF. CDR3 bases: TGCGCCAGCAGCCAAGATAGGGGGGGGTCCTACACAGATACGCAGTATTTT.

This clonotype was recorded many times. J is TRBJ2-3 and V is TRBV12-3 or TRBV12-4; D unresolved. The CDR3 totals 14 residues. V lost 3 bases, J lost 4 bases, and 11 bases lay in between. The CDR3 here is CASSFLGLADTQYF. As DNA, the CDR3 is TGTGCCAGCAGTTTCTTGGGTCTCGCAGATACGCAGTATTTT.

CDR3 sequence: CASSVQQHTQYF. CDR3 DNA: TGTGCCAGCAGTGTACAACAGCATACGCAGTATTTT. J is TRBJ2-3 and V is TRBV28; no definite D call. CDR1 MDHEN and CDR2 SYDVKM come from the germline V gene. The CDR3 contains 12 residues. V lost 5 bases, J lost 7 bases, and 10 bases lay in between.

The V and J genes are TRBV27 and TRBJ2-1; D not certain. The CDR3 has 16 residues. Germline V lookup: CDR1 MNHEY, CDR2 SMNVEV (reference sequence). V was trimmed by 2 bases and J by 5 bases, leaving 16 bases between them. Here the CDR3 DNA reads TGTGCCAGCAGTTTAGGTGTGGGGTACAGTAACAATGAGCAGTTCTTC. Protein product: CASSLGVGYSNNEQFF.

The chain uses TRBV12-3 or TRBV12-4 and TRBJ1-3, with a tentative D call TRBD1 (5 bases). CDR3 length equals 16 residues. V lost 4 bases to trimming and J lost 0 bases, with 13 bases between them. In DNA, the CDR3 is TGTGCCAGCAGTTCCGTACAGGAGGACTCTGGAAACACCATATATTTT. Its protein product is CASSSVQEDSGNTIYF.

This clonotype has just a few counts. This CDR3 reads CASTPSGQGLTEAFF. The CDR3 DNA is TGTGCCAGCACCCCTTCGGGACAGGGACTTACTGAAGCTTTCTTT. The rearrangement uses TRBV6-2 or TRBV6-3 and TRBJ1-1; 9 bases map to TRBD1. Germline CDR1 and CDR2: MNHEY and SVGEGT. J lost 5 bases, V lost 7 bases, and 11 bases had no gene match. This CDR3 has 15 amino acids.

V gene TRBV4-2 combines with J gene TRBJ1-4; D is perhaps TRBD1 (6 bases). The V gene's germline CDR1 is LGHNA and CDR2 YNFKEQ. The CDR3 is 17 amino acids. V was shortened by 1 base and J by 8 bases, with 20 bases between the two germline ends. In nucleotides, the CDR3 is TGTGCCAGCAGCCAAGGGGTTCAAGCGACAGGAATAGAAAAACTGTTTTTT. It translates to CASSQGVQATGIEKLFF.

This clonotype has at least ten counts. The V gene is TRBV12-3 or TRBV12-4, the J gene TRBJ2-7, with D possibly TRBD1 on 6 matching bases. The germline V and J ends were trimmed by 1 base and 1 base, with 8 bases remaining between them. This CDR3 is 14 amino acids long. The CDR3 nucleotides are TGTGCCAGCAGTTTAGGGGACACGTCCTACGAGCAGTACTTC. Amino acid sequence: CASSLGDTSYEQYF.

The rearrangement uses TRBV27 and TRBJ1-5, with no clear D. V was trimmed by 2 bases and J by 4 bases, leaving 6 bases between them. There are 13 residues in the CDR3. Germline V gene lookup returns CDR1 MNHEY and CDR2 SMNVEV (reference sequence). The CDR3 bases are TGTGCCAGCAGTTTAGATCCTAATCAGCCCCAGCATTTT. Translated: CASSLDPNQPQHF.

This clonotype appeared many times. The chain combines TRBV28 with TRBJ2-3; D possibly corresponds to TRBD2 (6 bases). This CDR3 has 16 amino acids. Germline CDR1 reads MDHEN; CDR2 reads SYDVKM. V was trimmed by 6 bases and J by 4 bases, leaving 20 bases between them. The CDR3 reads CASRTGGSLNSDTQYF. The CDR3 DNA reads as TGTGCCAGCAGGACCGGGGGTTCCCTAAATTCAGATACGCAGTATTTT.

This clonotype has only a few counts. The V call is TRBV6-5, the J call TRBJ1-6; a weak D match, TRBD1 (5 bases). The CDR3 is 15 residues long. The V end lost 0 bases, the J end lost 7 bases, and 10 bases lay between the germline ends. Germline values: CDR1 MNHEY, CDR2 SVGAGI. The CDR3 loop reads CASSYSAGTNSPLHF. The CDR3 region has the DNA TGTGCCAGCAGTTACTCGGCAGGGACGAATTCACCCCTCCACTTT.

J is TRBJ1-1 and V is TRBV6-5, with TRBD1 matching over 9 bases. The germline V gene encodes CDR1 MNHEY and CDR2 SVGAGI. With 4 bases clipped from V and 0 bases from J, the junction kept 24 bases outside the gene matches. The length of the CDR3 is 22 residues. The CDR3 nucleotides read TGTGCCAGCAGTTCAAGACCGGGACAGGGCTCAAGCTCCCAATTTTTGAACACTGAAGCTTTCTTT. Translating gives CASSSRPGQGSSSQFLNTEAFF.

The chain carries TRBV7-2 and TRBJ2-7; 8 bases are shared with TRBD1. This CDR3 spans 15 amino acids. The J segment lost 4 bases and the V segment lost 4 bases, leaving 9 bases of the junction unmatched. In germline, CDR1 is SGHTA, CDR2 FQGNSA. For the CDR3, the DNA is TGTGCCAGCAGCTCGTCCCAGGGGGCGGGGTACGAGCAGTACTTC. Its protein is CASSSSQGAGYEQYF.

The chain combines TRBV5-1 with TRBJ2-7; 11 bases map to TRBD2. The germline gives CDR1 SGHRS, CDR2 YFSETQ. J gave up 2 bases and V 4 bases, and 11 bases lay outside the gene matches. The CDR3 has 17 residues. CDR3 amino acids: CASSPSTSSGGPYEQYF. The DNA for the CDR3 is TGCGCCAGCAGCCCATCTACCTCTAGCGGGGGGCCCTACGAGCAGTACTTC.

J is TRBJ2-7 and V is TRBV5-1; 10 bases align to TRBD1. The V segment lost 3 bases and the J segment 9 bases; nucleotides outside the gene matches: 9. The CDR3 contains 14 residues. The germline CDR1 and CDR2 sequences are SGHRS and YFSETQ. CDR3 amino acids: CASSSTGDRGAQYF. DNA of the CDR3: TGCGCCAGCAGCTCCACCGGGGACAGGGGAGCGCAGTACTTC.

This clonotype has at least ten counts. The CDR3 DNA reads TGTGCCAGCAGCTTGGCGTGGGGGACAATCGGTAGCGGGGAGAACAAAAACATTCAGTACTTC. It specifies CASSLAWGTIGSGENKNIQYF. The rearrangement joins TRBV5-6 to TRBJ2-4; 8 bases line up with TRBD2. The germline V gene has CDR1 SGHDT and CDR2 YYEEEE. Germline trimming cut 0 bases from V and 3 bases from J; bases unmatched to any gene: 20. This CDR3 has 21 amino acids.

In this sample, this clonotype turned up many times. The genes are TRBV11-2 and TRBJ1-3; 8 bases agree with TRBD1. Germline trimming cut 1 base from V and 4 bases from J; bases unmatched to any gene: 12. Looked up from germline, CDR1 is SGHAT and CDR2 is FQNNGV. The CDR3 is 18 amino acids. The CDR3 spells CASSLVSGQGISGNTIYF. The CDR3 nucleotides read TGTGCCAGCAGCTTAGTGTCCGGACAGGGAATCTCCGGAAACACCATATATTTT.

In its sample, this clonotype was seen many times. V and J are TRBV5-1 and TRBJ1-1; 7 bases align to TRBD1. V was pared by 3 bases and J by 1 base, with 9 bases of the junction left unmatched. The CDR3 sequence is 16 residues long. Germline V gene sequence: CDR1 SGHRS, CDR2 YFSETQ. This CDR3 is CASSWGTARRNTEAFF. CDR3 in DNA: TGCGCCAGCAGCTGGGGGACAGCGAGAAGGAACACTGAAGCTTTCTTT.